The clone carrying this TCR beta chain has just a few counts. Antigen specificity is unknown. The data originate from a study of Ad26.COV2.S vaccination and SARS-CoV-2 variants. Study in general: Intramuscular Ad26.COV2.S doses were given once or twice, 56 days apart. Points from the study as a whole: Total responses of T cells may have been underestimated by the analyses of TCR breadth and depth.

Here immunoSEQ multiplex PCR was the method, and the copy in TCRdb shows in-frame clones only, minus some. The profile covers 350,000 to 450,000 clones, with more than 75% appearing a single time and 3.3% taken by the ten largest. Germline values: CDR1 SNHLY, CDR2 FYNNEI. This CDR3 spans 17 amino acids. V lost 10 bases, J lost 4 bases, and 18 bases stayed unmatched. The sample's treatment: around 19 received Ad26.COV2.S at low or high dose, single or two shots; about 5 received placebo; per-sample allocation not given. Sampling was performed 63 days after the first vaccine or placebo injection. The administered vaccine (an Ad26 vector) expressed Wuhan-strain SARS-CoV-2 spike.

The specimen was peripheral blood, collected in a trial of Ad26.COV2.S vaccine versus placebo. The chain carries TRBV2 and TRBJ2-1; TRBD2 matches at 8 bases. This clonotype was obtained from a person between 18 and 65 years old who received the Ad26.COV2.S COVID-19 vaccine or a placebo. CDR3 nucleotides: TGTGCCACCTTTCCTAGGGTAGCGGGAAGAGTTTACAATGAGCAGTTCTTC. Its translation is CATFPRVAGRVYNEQFF.